The 19 T cell receptor beta chains below were found in one sample sequenced in a study of blood T cell repertoires in COVID-19. The table came from immunoSEQ multiplex PCR; TCRdb's copy has only in-frame clones and leaves some out. The sample carries about 240,000 clones, approximately 90% recorded once. The sequenced sample consisted of PBMCs or T cells enriched from blood (not recorded which). The origin of the receptors is a woman aged 25-40 years who had recovered from COVID-19.

V usage is TRBV6-5 and J usage is TRBJ1-2; weak D call: TRBD1 (6 bases). The CDR3 loop spans 16 amino acids. Germline CDR1 MNHEY, CDR2 SVGAGI. Trimming took 0 bases from V and 5 from J, leaving 16 bases between them. The chain's CDR3 is CASSYSYRMGHYGYTF. The CDR3 nucleotides are TGTGCCAGCAGTTACTCGTACAGAATGGGACATTATGGCTACACCTTC.

As to this clone: At the DNA level, this CDR3 is encoded by other sequences in the same sample as well. This chain joins TRBV27 and TRBJ1-3, with 9 bases fitting TRBD1. V lost 3 bases to trimming and J lost 4 bases; unmatched junction nucleotides: 4. The CDR3 has 15 amino acids. Germline V lookup: CDR1 MNHEY, CDR2 SMNVEV (reference sequence). This CDR3 reads CASSLGQGAGNTIYF. As DNA, the CDR3 is TGTGCCAGCAGTTTGGGACAGGGAGCAGGAAACACCATATATTTT.

J is TRBJ2-7 and V is TRBV30; D is possibly TRBD2 (6 bases). The CDR3 has 16 residues. Germline loops: CDR1 GTSNPN, CDR2 SVGIG (reference sequence). Trimming cost V 4 bases and J 0 bases, with 19 bases left between them. The CDR3 nucleotides read TGTGCCTGGACTCCCGTTGGGGCGGGGAGCTCCTACGAGCAGTACTTC. Amino acid sequence: CAWTPVGAGSSYEQYF.

The chain uses TRBV7-3 and TRBJ1-4, with TRBD1 matching 10 bases. The V and J ends lost 4 bases and 12 bases, in that order; junction bases with no gene match: 20. The CDR3 covers 18 residues. Germline CDR1 and CDR2: SGHTA and FQGTGA. CDR3 sequence: CASSCDDLTGGVHEELFF. For the CDR3, the DNA is TGTGCCAGCAGCTGCGATGATCTGACAGGGGGCGTCCACGAAGAACTGTTTTTT.

The rearrangement links TRBV4-3 to TRBJ1-1; maybe TRBD1 (5 bases). Germline CDR1 is LGHNA and CDR2 is YSLEER. V lost 3 bases to trimming and J lost 12 bases, with 20 bases between them. The CDR3 runs to 14 residues. The CDR3: CASSQIGGVQVTFF. CDR3 DNA: TGCGCCAGCAGCCAGATAGGAGGGGTTCAGGTAACTTTCTTT.

In DNA form, the CDR3 reads TGTGCCAGCAGCTTAGATCAGCGGGCAAGCTACGAGCAGTACTTC. Translation gives CASSLDQRASYEQYF. The gene calls are TRBV11-2 and TRBJ2-7, with D possibly being TRBD2 (6 bases). The ends were cut back, 0 bases at V and 3 bases at J, with 12 bases in the middle. The germline V gene encodes CDR1 SGHAT and CDR2 FQNNGV. The CDR3 totals 15 residues.

The chain carries TRBV6-2 or TRBV6-3 and TRBJ2-3; D is unresolved. The CDR3 has 15 residues. Germline V gives CDR1 MNHEY, CDR2 SVGEGT. With 4 bases removed from V and 0 bases from J, the gap between germline ends came to 11 bases. CDR3 sequence: CASSWLATSTDTQYF. The CDR3 DNA is TGTGCCAGCAGTTGGTTGGCGACTAGCACAGATACGCAGTATTTT.

The chain carries TRBV30 and TRBJ2-5, with a possible D match to TRBD1 (7 bases). This CDR3 comprises 12 residues. V was clipped by 6 bases and J by 2 bases, with 10 bases between them. Germline V gene sequence: CDR1 GTSNPN, CDR2 SVGIG (reference sequence). The CDR3 region is CACRGAQETQYF. The DNA for the CDR3 is TGTGCCTGCAGGGGGGCACAAGAGACCCAGTACTTC.

J is TRBJ2-7 and V is TRBV20-1, with 10 bases that match TRBD1. The germline gives CDR1 DFQATT, CDR2 SNEGSKA (reference sequence). The CDR3 spans 14 residues. The V gene end was trimmed by 6 bases and the J gene end by 9 bases; junction bases not matched to a gene: 14. The CDR3: CSASSTGGIIGQYF. CDR3 nucleotide sequence: TGCAGTGCAAGTTCGACAGGGGGCATTATAGGGCAGTACTTC.

This chain connects TRBV30 to TRBJ2-2; D is possibly TRBD2 (5 bases). The CDR3 is 14 residues long. Germline V gene data show CDR1 as GTSNPN and CDR2 as SVGIG (reference sequence). Trimming stripped 0 bases from V and 3 bases from J, with 8 bases between. The CDR3 bases are TGTGCCTGGAGTGTAACGCGGGACACCGGGGAGCTGTTTTTT. Translated: CAWSVTRDTGELFF. Based on the CDR3 plus reference TRBV30 and TRBJ2-2, the full variable domain is SQTIHQWPATLVQPVGSPLSLECTVEGTSNPNLYWYRQAAGRGLQLLFYSVGIGQISSEVPQNLSASRPQDRQFILSSKKLLLSDSGFYLCAWSVTRDTGELFFGEGSRLTVL.

V and J are TRBV6-5 and TRBJ2-5; possibly TRBD2 for D (5 bases). V lost 3 bases and J 4 bases, leaving 18 bases between the germline ends. CDR1 MNHEY and CDR2 SVGAGI come from the germline V gene. The CDR3 contains 16 residues. CDR3 coding DNA: TGTGCCAGCAGTTATAGGCGCCAGGCCGCGGGAGAGACCCAGTACTTC. Translation gives CASSYRRQAAGETQYF.

The chain employs TRBV6-5 and TRBJ1-1; 7 bases are a match to TRBD1. CDR1 MNHEY and CDR2 SVGAGI come from the germline V gene. The CDR3 is made up of 13 amino acids. J gave up 11 bases and V 2 bases, and 8 bases lay outside the gene matches. CDR3 bases: TGTGCCAGCAGTTACCTGAGGGGGCGACCTGCTTTCTTT. It codes for CASSYLRGRPAFF.

J is TRBJ2-3 and V is TRBV20-1, with 10 positions matching TRBD2. Germline V gene data show CDR1 as DFQATT and CDR2 as SNEGSKA (reference sequence). V was pared by 3 bases and J by 4 bases, with 19 bases of the junction left unmatched. This CDR3 has 19 amino acids. The CDR3 sequence is CSASYRVLAGTWPPDTQYF. The CDR3 nucleotides read TGCAGTGCTAGTTACCGAGTACTAGCGGGAACCTGGCCCCCAGATACGCAGTATTTT.

This sequence joins TRBV9 and TRBJ2-6, with D maybe TRBD1 (6 bases). Between the trimmed V and J ends, which lost 4 bases and 2 bases, there was a span of 13 bases. Germline CDR1 SGDLS, CDR2 YYNGEE. The CDR3 spans 16 residues. CDR3 DNA sequence: TGTGCCAGCAGCTTTCCCAGGGGCACTGGGGCCAACGTCCTGACTTTC. Translating gives CASSFPRGTGANVLTF.

The chain is built from TRBV30 and TRBJ1-3; the D gene is possibly TRBD1 (6 bases). Between the trimmed V and J ends, which lost 5 bases and 0 bases, there was a span of 11 bases. Germline V gives CDR1 GTSNPN, CDR2 SVGIG (reference sequence). The CDR3 contains 14 residues. In nucleotides, the CDR3 is TGTGCCTGGGACAGGCGGAGCTCTGGAAACACCATATATTTT. It is translated as CAWDRRSSGNTIYF.

The chain employs TRBV11-2 and TRBJ2-3; no clear D gene. The CDR3 is 17 amino acids. Trimming took 4 bases from V and 2 from J, leaving 19 bases between them. Germline V gene data show CDR1 as SGHAT and CDR2 as FQNNGV. The CDR3 coding sequence is TGTGCCAGCAGCTGGAGTAGGTCCGTCCGCTTCACAGATACGCAGTATTTT. Translated: CASSWSRSVRFTDTQYF.

The chain recombines TRBV13 with TRBJ2-3, with 8 bases lining up with TRBD2. V gave up 5 bases and J gave up 3 bases; unmatched junction bases: 7. The CDR3 extends over 15 amino acids. Germline-derived CDR1 and CDR2 are PRHDT and FYEKMQ (reference sequence). CDR3 nucleotides: TGTGCCAGCAGCCCCGGGGGGGCAGAGACAGATACGCAGTATTTT. Amino acid sequence: CASSPGGAETDTQYF. The full variable domain, with the rest looked up from reference TRBV13 and TRBJ2-3, is AAGVIQSPRHLIKEKRETATLKCYPIPRHDTVYWYQQGPGQDPQFLISFYEKMQSDKGSIPDRFSAQQFSDYHSELNMSSLELGDSALYFCASSPGGAETDTQYFGPGTRLTVL.

This clone was picked up one time. The chain links TRBV6-4 to TRBJ1-3; no firm D call. This CDR3 region has 16 residues. The germline V and J ends were trimmed by 2 bases and 2 bases, with 13 bases remaining between them. Germline loops: CDR1 MRHNA, CDR2 SNTAGT. The CDR3 is CASSDSGSRTGNTIYF. CDR3 DNA sequence: TGTGCCAGCAGTGACAGCGGCAGCCGCACTGGAAACACCATATATTTT.

The rearrangement uses TRBV19 and TRBJ1-5; 8 bases fit TRBD1. The V gene end was trimmed by 5 bases and the J gene end by 2 bases; junction bases not matched to a gene: 5. The CDR3 runs to 15 residues. Looked up from germline, CDR1 is LNHDA and CDR2 is SQIVND (reference sequence). In DNA form, the CDR3 reads TGTGCCAGTAGTGATGGACAGGGTCGCAATCAGCCCCAGCATTTT. It is translated as CASSDGQGRNQPQHF.